This T cell receptor (beta chain) was found in a study of blood T cell repertoires in COVID-19. Whole-study context: T cells, B-cell-depleted T cells, or PBMCs supplied cDNA or gDNA.

The CDR3 totals 15 residues. V dropped 1 base and J dropped 5; count of bases not matched to a gene: 9. Germline-derived CDR1 and CDR2 are SQVTM and ANQGSEA. Profiling relied on immunoSEQ multiplex PCR, and the TCRdb table lists in-frame clones only, not all of them. Of about 76,000 clones listed, less than 90% are singletons. The source is a human donor in a cohort sampled during active COVID-19. The source material was peripheral blood. This rearrangement joins TRBV29-1 to TRBJ1-2, with 8 bases that match TRBD1. CDR3 in DNA: TGCAGCGTTGAAGCTCGGACAGGGATAGGGTATGGCTACACCTTC. Protein sequence: CSVEARTGIGYGYTF. Full variable domain (rest looked up from reference TRBV29-1 and TRBJ1-2): SAVISQKPSRDICQRGTSLTIQCQVDSQVTMMFWYRQQPGQSLTLIATANQGSEATYESGFVIDKFPISRPNLTFSTLTVSNMSPEDSSIYLCSVEARTGIGYGYTFGSGTRLTVV.